This entry describes one T cell receptor beta chain. This entry belongs to a study of human T cells and chemical hapten exposure. Germline V CDR1 and CDR2: MNHNS, SASEGT. The CDR3 spans 16 residues. With V trimmed by 6 bases and J by 6 bases, 13 bases remained unmatched. In TCRdb, the RACE reads were re-called with MiXCR into one record per CDR3 protein. The sample lists over 130,000 distinct CDR3 sequences, 12% occurring once. Time point indicated: patch test 2, 6 weeks after DPC sensitization. Treatment reported: therapeutic diphenylcyclopropenone sensitization with weekly scalp DPC. Unfractionated whole blood was the source from which total RNA was extracted.

This sequence originates from a woman aged 45 to 65 with alopecia areata. Some clones in this sample may be carry-over from other donors' samples. The material sequenced was whole blood, taken in connection with sensitization to the hapten diphenylcyclopropenone (DPC). J is TRBJ2-2 and V is TRBV6-1, with 7 bases matching TRBD2. As DNA, the CDR3 is TGTGCCAGCAGGGGCCTATGGGGGAGGGGCGCCGGGGAGCTGTTTTTT. Protein: CASRGLWGRGAGELFF.